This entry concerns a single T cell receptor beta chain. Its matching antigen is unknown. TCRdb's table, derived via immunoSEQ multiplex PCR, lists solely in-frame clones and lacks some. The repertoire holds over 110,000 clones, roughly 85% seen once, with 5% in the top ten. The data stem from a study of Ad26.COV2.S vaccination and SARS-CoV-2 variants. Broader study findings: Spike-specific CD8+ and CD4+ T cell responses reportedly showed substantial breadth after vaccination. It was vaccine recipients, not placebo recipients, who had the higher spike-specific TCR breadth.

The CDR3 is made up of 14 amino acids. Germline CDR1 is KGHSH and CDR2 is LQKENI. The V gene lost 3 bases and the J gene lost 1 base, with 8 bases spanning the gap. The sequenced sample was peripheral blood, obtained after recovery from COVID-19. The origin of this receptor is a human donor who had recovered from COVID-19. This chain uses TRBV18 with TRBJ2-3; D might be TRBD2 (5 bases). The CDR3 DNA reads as TGTGCCAGCTCACCGAACGGGGGCACAGATACGCAGTATTTT. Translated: CASSPNGGTDTQYF.